One and the same sample provided the 9 T cell receptor beta chains below, sequenced in a study of vaccination effects on CD4 cells after COVID-19. Culturing for about 9 days preceded CD4+ T cell isolation. No antigen has been assigned to these receptors. Assay used: immunoSEQ multiplex PCR; TCRdb lists only in-frame clones, some missing. The sample carries about 76,000 clones, approximately 80% recorded once. This specimen was CD4+ T cells from PBMCs cultured without peptide, taken before COVID-19 vaccination. All receptors derive from a human donor who received a COVID-19 vaccine.

This rearrangement joins TRBV3-1 (or the pseudogene TRBV3-2) to TRBJ1-6; the D is unclear. Trimming cost V 4 bases and J 0 bases, with 13 bases left between them. The germline V gene has CDR1 LGHDT and CDR2 YNNKEL (reference sequence). The CDR3 has 17 residues. The CDR3 spells CASSRTRASSYNSPLHF. The CDR3, as DNA: TGTGCCAGCAGCCGGACCAGAGCTAGCTCCTATAATTCACCCCTCCACTTT.

A remark on this clone: The identical CDR3 is also encoded by other nucleotide sequences in the sample. This chain connects TRBV5-1 to TRBJ2-3, with D perhaps given as TRBD1 or TRBD2 (5 bases each). V was pared by 0 bases and J by 6 bases, with 11 bases between. This CDR3 is built from 14 residues. The germline gives CDR1 SGHRS, CDR2 YFSETQ. The CDR3 DNA reads TGCGCCAGCAGCTTGGGAGGGGCCACGGATACGCAGTATTTT. Translation gives CASSLGGATDTQYF.

The rearrangement links TRBV7-2 to TRBJ2-5; D is possibly TRBD1 (6 bases). CDR1 and CDR2 (germline): SGHTA, FQGNSA. This CDR3 spans 13 amino acids. V was shortened by 4 bases and J by 5 bases, with 11 bases between the two germline ends. DNA of the CDR3: TGTGCCAGCAGCTCCAACAGGGTTGAGACCCAGTACTTC. This gives the protein CASSSNRVETQYF.

The gene calls are TRBV18 and TRBJ1-2; D is perhaps TRBD1 (6 bases). Looked up from germline, CDR1 is KGHSH and CDR2 is LQKENI. This CDR3 has 15 residues. V lost 3 bases and J lost 4, with 15 bases in between. CDR3 sequence reads: CASSPFHGGLYGYTF. The CDR3 DNA reads as TGTGCCAGCTCACCTTTCCACGGGGGCCTCTATGGCTACACCTTC.

This clone was counted a few times. The chain couples TRBV30 to TRBJ2-6, with 12 nucleotides matching TRBD1. In germline, CDR1 is GTSNPN, CDR2 SVGIG (reference sequence). J lost 3 bases, V lost 5 bases, and 5 bases had no gene match. The CDR3 consists of 16 residues. CDR3 nucleotide sequence: TGTGCCTGGTACCGGGACAGGGGGCTTGGGGCCAACGTCCTGACTTTC. This gives the protein CAWYRDRGLGANVLTF.

This chain connects TRBV5-1 to TRBJ2-2, with D maybe TRBD2 (5 bases). The germline gives CDR1 SGHRS, CDR2 YFSETQ. V dropped 1 base and J dropped 6 bases, with 16 bases sitting between them. The CDR3 contains 16 residues. The CDR3 DNA sequence: TGCGCCAGCAGCTTGTGGGCACAAACTAGTCCCGGGGAGCTGTTTTTT. It translates to CASSLWAQTSPGELFF.

CDR3: CASSPGLPGATGELFF. DNA of the CDR3: TGTGCCAGCTCACCCGGCCTTCCAGGGGCCACCGGGGAGCTGTTTTTT. The chain is built from TRBV18 and TRBJ2-2; D may be TRBD1 (6 bases). CDR1 and CDR2 (germline): KGHSH, LQKENI. Trimming removed 3 bases from V and 4 bases from J, with 15 bases in between. The CDR3 loop spans 16 amino acids.

V gene TRBV24-1 combines with J gene TRBJ2-2, with D unclear. The V and J ends lost 4 bases and 5 bases respectively, with 4 bases between them. The CDR3 covers 12 residues. CDR1 is KGHDR and CDR2 is SFDVKD in the germline V gene. The CDR3 is CATSDLTGELFF. For the CDR3, the DNA is TGTGCCACCAGTGACTTAACCGGGGAGCTGTTTTTT.

V usage is TRBV6-5 and J usage is TRBJ2-1, with 11 bases matching TRBD2. The trim removed 2 bases at V and 9 bases at J, leaving 9 bases unmatched. From germline, CDR1 is MNHEY and CDR2 SVGAGI. CDR3 length: 16 amino acids. The CDR3 loop is CASSYGGSGGAGEQFF. The DNA for the CDR3 is TGTGCCAGCAGTTACGGGGGTAGCGGGGGGGCAGGTGAGCAGTTCTTC.